This T cell receptor beta chain derives from a study of blood T cell repertoires in COVID-19. Turning to the study itself: PBMCs, B-cell-depleted T cells, or T cells provided the cDNA or gDNA that made up the material.

Clinical histories supplied by participants themselves formed the basis of cohort assignment. Authors' analysis steps: Reference gene primer amplification yielded estimated nucleated cell counts. Here immunoSEQ multiplex PCR was the method, and the copy in TCRdb shows in-frame clones only, minus some. The DNA was the basis for D and trimming; V, J and clone size are from that table. The sample lists over 250,000 clones, about 86% occurring once. Unmatched junction bases numbered 4, after V lost 6 bases and J lost 2 bases. Germline V CDR1 and CDR2: LNHDA, SQIVND (reference sequence). This CDR3 is 14 amino acids long.

The sample taken for sequencing was PBMCs or T cells enriched from blood (not recorded which). V gene TRBV19 combines with J gene TRBJ1-2, with 9 bases that match TRBD1. The receptor's source is a man younger than 45 with acute COVID-19. For the CDR3, the DNA is TGTGCCAGTAGGCAGACAGGGGGAAACTATGGCTACACCTTC. This sequence encodes CASRQTGGNYGYTF.